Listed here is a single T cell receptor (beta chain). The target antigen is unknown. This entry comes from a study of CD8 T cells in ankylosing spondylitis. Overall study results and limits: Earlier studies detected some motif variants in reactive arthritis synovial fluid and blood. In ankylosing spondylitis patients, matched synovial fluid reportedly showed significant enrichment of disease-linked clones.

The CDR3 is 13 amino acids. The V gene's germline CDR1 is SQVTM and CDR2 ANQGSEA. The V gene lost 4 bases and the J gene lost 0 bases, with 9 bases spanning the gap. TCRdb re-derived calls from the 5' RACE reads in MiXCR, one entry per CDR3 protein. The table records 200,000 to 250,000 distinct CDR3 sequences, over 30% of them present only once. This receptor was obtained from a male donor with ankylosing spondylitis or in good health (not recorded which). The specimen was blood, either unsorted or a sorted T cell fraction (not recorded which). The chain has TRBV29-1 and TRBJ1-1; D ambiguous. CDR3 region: CSVGARLNTEAFF. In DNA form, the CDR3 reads TGCAGCGTTGGTGCTCGGTTGAACACTGAAGCTTTCTTT.